A selection of T cell receptor beta chains follows, all from one sample in a study of blood T cell repertoires in COVID-19. Generated by immunoSEQ multiplex PCR, the TCRdb table keeps only in-frame clones and is missing some. This table has tens of thousands of clones, around 85% appearing once. Material for sequencing was peripheral blood. All receptors derive from a woman aged 55 to 70 with acute or convalescent COVID-19. CDR3s include the opening cysteine and the closing phenylalanine or tryptophan. A D gene is named only where the DNA matches it firmly. Clone size, where shown, is once, few, many, or a class for clones that have expanded.

v_gene	j_gene	d_gene	abundance	CDR3aa	CDR3nt
TRBV7-9	TRBJ1-1	TRBD1	NA	CASSPRTGLNTEAFF	TGTGCCAGCAGCCCTCGGACAGGCCTCAACACTGAAGCTTTCTTT
TRBV3-1/TRBV3-2	TRBJ1-1	NA	once	CASSPTPGNTEAFF	TGTGCCAGCAGCCCTACTCCAGGGAACACTGAAGCTTTCTTT
TRBV30	TRBJ2-3	NA	NA	CAWDKGAGGTKSTDTQYF	TGTGCCTGGGATAAGGGGGCGGGGGGCACGAAGAGCACAGATACGCAGTATTTT
TRBV5-1	TRBJ2-4	TRBD1	NA	CASSPDRAIAKNIQYF	TGCGCCAGCAGCCCGGACAGGGCTATAGCCAAAAACATTCAGTACTTC
TRBV3-1/TRBV3-2	TRBJ1-1	NA	NA	CASSQGAVGVFF	TGTGCCAGCAGCCAGGGGGCAGTGGGAGTCTTCTTT
TRBV7-8	TRBJ1-5	NA	NA	CASSPLDSENQPQHF	TGTGCCAGCAGCCCTTTGGACTCAGAGAATCAGCCCCAGCATTTT
TRBV7-9	TRBJ1-5	NA	NA	CASSFGPANQPQHF	TGTGCCAGCAGCTTTGGGCCGGCAAATCAGCCCCAGCATTTT
TRBV5-1	TRBJ2-1	TRBD2	NA	CASSLRYSGSSYNEQFF	TGCGCCAGCAGCCTCCGTTATAGCGGGAGCTCCTACAATGAGCAGTTCTTC
TRBV5-1	TRBJ2-7	TRBD2	few	CASSPGTSDSYEQYF	TGCGCCAGCAGCCCCGGGACTAGCGACTCCTACGAGCAGTACTTC
TRBV28	TRBJ1-3	NA	once	CASSPSGQGGNTIYF	TGTGCCAGCAGCCCTAGCGGGCAGGGCGGAAACACCATATATTTT
TRBV5-4	TRBJ2-1	TRBD1	NA	CASSQGALLFNEQFF	TGTGCCAGCAGCCAGGGGGCGCTACTTTTCAATGAGCAGTTCTTC
TRBV5-4	TRBJ1-3	TRBD1	NA	CASSSARDRGSGNTIYF	TGTGCCAGCAGCTCCGCCCGGGACAGGGGATCTGGAAACACCATATATTTT
TRBV2	TRBJ1-2	TRBD1	NA	CASSAVGGEGYGYTF	TGTGCCAGCAGCGCGGTAGGGGGCGAAGGCTATGGCTACACCTTC
TRBV11-2	TRBJ1-1	NA	few	CASSLATENTEAFF	TGTGCCAGCAGCTTAGCAACAGAGAACACTGAAGCTTTCTTT
TRBV7-6	TRBJ1-3	NA	NA	CASSLLGMGAAGNTIYF	TGTGCCAGCAGCTTACTTGGTATGGGGGCGGCTGGAAACACCATATATTTT
TRBV5-4	TRBJ2-1	NA	few	CASSLASSSSYNEQFF	TGTGCCAGCAGCTTGGCGTCGTCCAGCTCCTACAATGAGCAGTTCTTC
TRBV25-1	TRBJ1-1	NA	NA	CASRPTGWETEAFF	TGTGCCAGCAGACCAACAGGGTGGGAGACTGAAGCTTTCTTT
TRBV5-1	TRBJ2-7	TRBD1	NA	CASSFQTGALQEQYF	TGCGCCAGCAGCTTCCAGACAGGGGCCCTACAGGAGCAGTACTTC
TRBV29-1	TRBJ1-1	TRBD1	NA	CSVDRGPGTEAFF	TGCAGCGTTGACAGGGGGCCTGGCACTGAAGCTTTCTTT
TRBV5-6	TRBJ1-2	NA	NA	CASSPGSFYGYTF	TGTGCCAGCAGCCCAGGATCCTTCTATGGCTACACCTTC
TRBV7-6	TRBJ1-4	NA	NA	CASSLDGATNEKLFF	TGTGCCAGCAGCTTAGATGGAGCAACTAATGAAAAACTGTTTTTT
TRBV7-9	TRBJ1-2	NA	NA	CASSSDSYSYGYTF	TGTGCCAGCAGCTCGGACAGCTACTCCTATGGCTACACCTTC
TRBV21-1	TRBJ1-3	NA	once	CASSKFVGGCGNTIYF	TGTGCCAGCAGCAAATTTGTCGGAGGCTGTGGAAACACCATATATTTT
TRBV6-6	TRBJ1-5	NA	NA	CASIPFSGDQPQHF	TGTGCCAGCATCCCTTTCTCGGGAGATCAGCCCCAGCATTTT
TRBV4-1	TRBJ1-1	NA	NA	CASSQARQQAVLNTEAFF	TGCGCCAGCAGCCAAGCAAGGCAACAGGCGGTATTGAACACTGAAGCTTTCTTT
TRBV3-1/TRBV3-2	TRBJ2-3	NA	NA	CASSQPGLGEDTQYF	TGTGCCAGCTCTCAGCCGGGACTCGGGGAAGATACGCAGTATTTT
TRBV19	TRBJ2-7	NA	NA	CASSFQGSYEQYF	TGTGCCAGTAGTTTTCAGGGTAGTTACGAGCAGTACTTC
TRBV2	TRBJ2-1	TRBD2	NA	CASSVPFLGLADEQFF	TGTGCCAGCAGTGTCCCCTTTCTAGGACTAGCGGACGAGCAGTTCTTC
TRBV9	TRBJ1-1	NA	NA	CASSVVPQQVGALNTEAFF	TGTGCCAGCAGCGTAGTCCCCCAACAGGTAGGGGCCTTGAACACTGAAGCTTTCTTT
TRBV6-5	TRBJ2-5	NA	NA	CASSSTWETQYF	TGTGCCAGCAGTTCCACTTGGGAGACCCAGTACTTC
TRBV18	TRBJ1-1	TRBD1	NA	CASSGTANTEAFF	TGTGCCAGCTCAGGGACAGCGAACACTGAAGCTTTCTTT
TRBV9	TRBJ1-6	TRBD1	NA	CASSARDRGNSPLHF	TGTGCCAGCAGCGCCCGGGACAGGGGTAATTCACCCCTCCACTTT
TRBV15	TRBJ2-2	NA	NA	CATSPGLTAPGELFF	TGTGCCACCAGTCCGGGACTCACGGCCCCCGGGGAGCTGTTTTTT
TRBV6-5	TRBJ2-1	TRBD1	NA	CASSHGQGNEQFF	TGTGCCAGCAGTCATGGACAGGGCAATGAGCAGTTCTTC
TRBV11-2	TRBJ2-7	NA	NA	CASSLGPGAPYEQYF	TGTGCCAGCAGCTTAGGGCCAGGGGCGCCGTACGAGCAGTACTTC
TRBV3-1/TRBV3-2	TRBJ1-3	NA	NA	CASSHRGQTSGNTIYF	TGTGCCAGCAGCCACCGCGGACAGACCTCTGGAAACACCATATATTTT
TRBV5-1	TRBJ2-2	TRBD1	NA	CASSLGTGEPGELFF	TGCGCCAGCAGCTTGGGGACAGGGGAACCCGGGGAGCTGTTTTTT
TRBV7-2	TRBJ1-1	TRBD1	NA	CASSTWTGGTEAFF	TGTGCCAGCAGCACGTGGACAGGTGGCACTGAAGCTTTCTTT